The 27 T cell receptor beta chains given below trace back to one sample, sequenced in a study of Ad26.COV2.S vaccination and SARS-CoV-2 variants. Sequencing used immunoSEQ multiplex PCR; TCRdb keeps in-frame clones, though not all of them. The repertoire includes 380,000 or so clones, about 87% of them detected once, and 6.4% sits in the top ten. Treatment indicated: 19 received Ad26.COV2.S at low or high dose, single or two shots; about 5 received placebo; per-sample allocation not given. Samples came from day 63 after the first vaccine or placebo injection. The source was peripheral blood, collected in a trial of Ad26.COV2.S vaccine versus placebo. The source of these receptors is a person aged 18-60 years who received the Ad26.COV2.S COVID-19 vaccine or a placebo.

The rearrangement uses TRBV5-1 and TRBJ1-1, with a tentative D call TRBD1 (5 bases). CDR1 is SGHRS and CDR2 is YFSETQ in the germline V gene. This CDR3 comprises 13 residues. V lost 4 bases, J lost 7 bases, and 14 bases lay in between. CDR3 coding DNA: TGCGCCAGCAGCAGCGGGGCCGTAGGTGAAGCTTTCTTT. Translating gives CASSSGAVGEAFF.

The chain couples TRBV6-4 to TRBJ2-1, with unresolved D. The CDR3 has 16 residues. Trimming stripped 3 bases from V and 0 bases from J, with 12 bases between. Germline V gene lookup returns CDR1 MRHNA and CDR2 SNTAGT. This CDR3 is CASSDTARSSYNEQFF. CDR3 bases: TGTGCCAGCAGTGATACCGCTAGAAGCTCCTACAATGAGCAGTTCTTC.

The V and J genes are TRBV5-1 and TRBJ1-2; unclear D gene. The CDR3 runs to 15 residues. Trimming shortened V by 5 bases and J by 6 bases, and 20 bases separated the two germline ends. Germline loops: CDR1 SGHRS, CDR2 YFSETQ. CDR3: CASRLRSGGSDGYTF. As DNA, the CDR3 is TGCGCCAGCAGGTTGAGATCAGGTGGATCGGATGGCTACACCTTC.

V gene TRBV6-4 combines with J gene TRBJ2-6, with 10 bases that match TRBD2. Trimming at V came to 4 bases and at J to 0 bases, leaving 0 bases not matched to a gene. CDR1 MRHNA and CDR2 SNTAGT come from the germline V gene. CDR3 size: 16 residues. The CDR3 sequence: CASSGTSGSGANVLTF. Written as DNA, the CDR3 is TGTGCCAGCAGTGGGACTAGCGGCTCTGGGGCCAACGTCCTGACTTTC.

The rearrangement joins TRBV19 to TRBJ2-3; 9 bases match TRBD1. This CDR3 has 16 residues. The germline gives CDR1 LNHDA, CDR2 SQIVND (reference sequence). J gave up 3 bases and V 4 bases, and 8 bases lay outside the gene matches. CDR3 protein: CASSNTGTGLTDTQYF. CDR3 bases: TGTGCCAGTAGTAACACCGGGACAGGGTTAACAGATACGCAGTATTTT.

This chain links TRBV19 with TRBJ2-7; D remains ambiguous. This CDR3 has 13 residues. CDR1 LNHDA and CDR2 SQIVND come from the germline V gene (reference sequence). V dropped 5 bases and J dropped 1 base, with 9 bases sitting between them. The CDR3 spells CASSSDISYEQYF. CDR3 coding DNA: TGTGCCAGTAGTTCCGATATATCCTACGAGCAGTACTTC.

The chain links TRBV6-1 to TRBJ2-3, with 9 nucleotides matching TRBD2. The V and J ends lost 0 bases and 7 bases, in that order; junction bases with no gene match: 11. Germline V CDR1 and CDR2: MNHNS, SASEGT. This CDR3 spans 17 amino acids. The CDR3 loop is CASSEASGRRQLNTQYF. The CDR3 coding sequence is TGTGCCAGCAGTGAAGCTAGCGGGAGACGCCAACTAAATACGCAGTATTTT.

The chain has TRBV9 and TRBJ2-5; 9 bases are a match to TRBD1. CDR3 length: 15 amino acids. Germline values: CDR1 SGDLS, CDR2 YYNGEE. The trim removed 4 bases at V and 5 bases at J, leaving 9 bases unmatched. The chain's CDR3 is CASSLRTGDTETQYF. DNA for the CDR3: TGTGCCAGCAGCTTGCGGACAGGGGATACGGAGACCCAGTACTTC. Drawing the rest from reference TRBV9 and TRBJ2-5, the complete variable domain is DSGVTQTPKHLITATGQRVTLRCSPRSGDLSVYWYQQSLDQGLQFLIQYYNGEERAKGNILERFSAQQFPDLHSELNLSSLELGDSALYFCASSLRTGDTETQYFGPGTRLLVL.

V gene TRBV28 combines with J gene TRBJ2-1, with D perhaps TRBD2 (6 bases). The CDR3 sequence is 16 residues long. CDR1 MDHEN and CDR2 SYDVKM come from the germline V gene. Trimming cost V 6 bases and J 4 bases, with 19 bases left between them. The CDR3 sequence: CASSPGLQRIYNEQFF. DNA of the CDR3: TGTGCCAGCAGCCCGGGACTTCAGCGCATTTACAATGAGCAGTTCTTC.

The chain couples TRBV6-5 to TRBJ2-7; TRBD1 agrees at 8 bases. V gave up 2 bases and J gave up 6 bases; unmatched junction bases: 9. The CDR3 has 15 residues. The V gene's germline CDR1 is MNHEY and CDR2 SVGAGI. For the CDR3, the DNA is TGTGCCAGCAGTTACGCACGGACAGGGACCCTCGAGCAGTACTTC. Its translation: CASSYARTGTLEQYF.

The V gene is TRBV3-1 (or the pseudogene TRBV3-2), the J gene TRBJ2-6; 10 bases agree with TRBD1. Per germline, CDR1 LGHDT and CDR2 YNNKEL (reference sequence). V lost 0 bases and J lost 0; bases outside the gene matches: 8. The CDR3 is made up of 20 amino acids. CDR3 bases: TGTGCCAGCAGCCAAGATAGGAGGACAGGGGGAAGCTCTGGGGCCAACGTCCTGACTTTC. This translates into CASSQDRRTGGSSGANVLTF.

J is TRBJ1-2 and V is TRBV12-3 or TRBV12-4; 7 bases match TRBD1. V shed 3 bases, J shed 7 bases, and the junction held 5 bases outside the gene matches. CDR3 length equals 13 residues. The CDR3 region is CASSFLRQGGYTF. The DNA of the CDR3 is TGTGCCAGCAGTTTCCTAAGACAGGGTGGCTACACCTTC.

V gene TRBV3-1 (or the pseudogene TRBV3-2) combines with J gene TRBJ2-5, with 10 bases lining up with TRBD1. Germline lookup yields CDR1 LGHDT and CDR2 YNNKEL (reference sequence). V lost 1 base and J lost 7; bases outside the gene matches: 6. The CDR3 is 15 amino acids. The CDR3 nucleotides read TGTGCCAGCAGCCAAGCGACAGGGGGCCTTGGGACCCAGTACTTC. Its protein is CASSQATGGLGTQYF.

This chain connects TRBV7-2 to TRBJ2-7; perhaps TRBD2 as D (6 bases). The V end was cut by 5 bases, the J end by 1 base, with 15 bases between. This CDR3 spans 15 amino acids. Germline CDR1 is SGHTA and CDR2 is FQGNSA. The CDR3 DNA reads TGTGCCAGCAGCCCCGTCCGGGGGATATCCTACGAGCAGTACTTC. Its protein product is CASSPVRGISYEQYF.

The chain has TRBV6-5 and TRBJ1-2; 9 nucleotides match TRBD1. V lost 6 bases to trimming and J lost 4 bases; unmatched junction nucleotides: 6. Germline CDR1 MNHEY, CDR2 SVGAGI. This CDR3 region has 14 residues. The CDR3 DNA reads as TGTGCCAGCAGCCAACAGGGGGCGGTCTATGGCTACACCTTC. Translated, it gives CASSQQGAVYGYTF.

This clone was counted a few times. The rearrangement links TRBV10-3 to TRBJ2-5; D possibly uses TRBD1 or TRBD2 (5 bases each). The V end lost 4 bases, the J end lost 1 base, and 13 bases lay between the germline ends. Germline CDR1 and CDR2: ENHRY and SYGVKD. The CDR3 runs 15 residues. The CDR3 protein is CAISANDGAQETQYF. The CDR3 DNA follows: TGTGCCATCAGTGCTAACGACGGGGCCCAAGAGACCCAGTACTTC.

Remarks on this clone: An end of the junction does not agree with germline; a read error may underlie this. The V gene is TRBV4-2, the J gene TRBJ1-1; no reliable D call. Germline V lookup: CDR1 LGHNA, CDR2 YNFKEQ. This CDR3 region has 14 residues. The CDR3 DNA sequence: TGTGCCAGCAGCCAAGTCCTTCGGAACTCTGAAGCTTTCTTT. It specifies CASSQVLRNSEAFF.

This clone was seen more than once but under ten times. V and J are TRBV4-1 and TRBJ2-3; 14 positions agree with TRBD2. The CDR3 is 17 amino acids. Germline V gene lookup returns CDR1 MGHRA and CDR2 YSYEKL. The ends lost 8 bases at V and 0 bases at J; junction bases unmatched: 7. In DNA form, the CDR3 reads TGCGCCAGCCGACTAGCGGGGGGGGGTTTTAGCACAGATACGCAGTATTTT. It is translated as CASRLAGGGFSTDTQYF.

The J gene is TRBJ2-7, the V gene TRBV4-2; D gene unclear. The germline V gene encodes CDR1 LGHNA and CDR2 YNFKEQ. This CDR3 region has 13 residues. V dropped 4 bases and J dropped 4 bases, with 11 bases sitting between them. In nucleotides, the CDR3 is TGTGCCAGCAGCCCGAAGGTCGATTACGAGCAGTACTTC. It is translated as CASSPKVDYEQYF.

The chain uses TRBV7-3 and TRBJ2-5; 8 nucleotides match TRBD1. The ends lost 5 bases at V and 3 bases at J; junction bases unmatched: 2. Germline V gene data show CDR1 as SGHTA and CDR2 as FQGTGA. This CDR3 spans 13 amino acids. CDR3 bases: TGTGCCAGCAGCGCGACAGGGGAAGAGACCCAGTACTTC. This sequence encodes CASSATGEETQYF.

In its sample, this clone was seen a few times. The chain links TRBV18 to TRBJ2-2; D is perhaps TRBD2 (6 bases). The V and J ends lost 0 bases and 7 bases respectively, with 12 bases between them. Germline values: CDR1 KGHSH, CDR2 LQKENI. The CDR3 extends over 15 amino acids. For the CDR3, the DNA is TGTGCCAGCTCACCACCGTCAAGGGGACTCGGGGAGCTGTTTTTT. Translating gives CASSPPSRGLGELFF.

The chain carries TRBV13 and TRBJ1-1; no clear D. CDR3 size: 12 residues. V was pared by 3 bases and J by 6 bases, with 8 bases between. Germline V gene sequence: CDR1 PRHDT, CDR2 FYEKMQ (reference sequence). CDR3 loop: CASSFGSSEAFF. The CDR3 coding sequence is TGTGCCAGCAGCTTCGGGTCCTCTGAAGCTTTCTTT.

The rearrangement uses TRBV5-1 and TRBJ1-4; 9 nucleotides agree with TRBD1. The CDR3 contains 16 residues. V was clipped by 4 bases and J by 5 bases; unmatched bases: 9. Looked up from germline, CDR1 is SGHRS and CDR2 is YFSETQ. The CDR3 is CASSPGTGTGNEKLFF. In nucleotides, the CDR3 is TGCGCCAGCAGCCCGGGGACCGGGACAGGGAATGAAAAACTGTTTTTT.

CDR3 sequence reads: CATKRRGNQPQHF. For the CDR3, the DNA is TGTGCCACCAAACGGAGGGGTAATCAGCCCCAGCATTTT. V and J are TRBV19 and TRBJ1-5; D may be TRBD1 (5 bases). The CDR3 totals 13 residues. Trimming cost V 10 bases and J 4 bases, with 14 bases left between them. In germline, CDR1 is LNHDA, CDR2 SQIVND (reference sequence).

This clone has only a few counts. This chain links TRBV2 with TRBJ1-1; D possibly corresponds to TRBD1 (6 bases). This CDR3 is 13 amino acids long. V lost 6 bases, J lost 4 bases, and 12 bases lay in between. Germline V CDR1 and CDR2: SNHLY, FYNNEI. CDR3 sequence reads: CASSGTQGTEAFF. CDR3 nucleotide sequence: TGTGCCAGCAGCGGAACACAGGGCACTGAAGCTTTCTTT. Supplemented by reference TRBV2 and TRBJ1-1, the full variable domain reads EPEVTQTPSHQVTQMGQEVILRCVPISNHLYFYWYRQILGQKVEFLVSFYNNEISEKSEIFDDQFSVERPDGSNFTLKIRSTKLEDSAMYFCASSGTQGTEAFFGQGTRLTVV.

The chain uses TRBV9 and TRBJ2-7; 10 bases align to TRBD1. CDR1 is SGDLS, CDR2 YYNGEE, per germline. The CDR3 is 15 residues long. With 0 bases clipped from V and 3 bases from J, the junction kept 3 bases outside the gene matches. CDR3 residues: CASSVGGTGDYEQYF. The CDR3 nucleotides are TGTGCCAGCAGCGTAGGTGGGACAGGGGACTACGAGCAGTACTTC.

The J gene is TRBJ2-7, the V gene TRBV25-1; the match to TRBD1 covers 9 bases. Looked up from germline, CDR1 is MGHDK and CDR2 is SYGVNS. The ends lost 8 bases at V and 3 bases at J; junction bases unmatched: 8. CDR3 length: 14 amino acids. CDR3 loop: CASRGSDRGYEQYF. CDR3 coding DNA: TGTGCCAGCCGGGGGTCGGACAGGGGCTACGAGCAGTACTTC.